Following are 6 T cell receptor beta chains from one sample sequenced in a study of cytomegalovirus exposure and HLA in healthy donors. It was with 60 Vbeta and 13 Jbeta primers that the PCR ran. Measured with immunoSEQ multiplex PCR; TCRdb has only the in-frame clones, and not every one. The top ten clones hold 4.1% of a sample with about 140,000 clones, roughly 80% of them seen once. Material: PBMCs. The receptor source for this set is a man aged 35-49 years in good health and CMV-seropositive.

This clone was detected a few times. CDR3: CASSTRTGVGHEQYF. In DNA form, the CDR3 reads TGTGCCAGCAGCACGAGGACAGGGGTAGGCCACGAGCAGTACTTC. J is TRBJ2-7 and V is TRBV27; 9 bases map to TRBD1. Germline CDR1 MNHEY, CDR2 SMNVEV (reference sequence). V shed 6 bases and J 5 bases; nucleotides not matched to a gene: 11. CDR3 size: 15 residues.

The chain employs TRBV18 and TRBJ1-2; 9 nucleotides agree with TRBD1. V lost 3 bases, J lost 6 bases, and 5 bases stayed unmatched. The CDR3 spans 14 residues. CDR1 and CDR2 (germline): KGHSH, LQKENI. CDR3 DNA sequence: TGTGCCAGCTCACCCTCCGGACAGGGGCATGGCTACACCTTC. It codes for CASSPSGQGHGYTF.

The chain couples TRBV9 to TRBJ2-5; the D gene is possibly TRBD2 (6 bases). The germline V gene has CDR1 SGDLS and CDR2 YYNGEE. CDR3 length equals 15 residues. V gave up 0 bases and J gave up 4 bases, with 13 bases separating them. Written as DNA, the CDR3 is TGTGCCAGCAGCGTAGGTCCAGGGACTCCAGAGACCCAGTACTTC. This sequence encodes CASSVGPGTPETQYF.

This clone was seen only a few times. The chain couples TRBV5-1 to TRBJ2-5; 8 bases match TRBD2. Unmatched junction bases numbered 8, after V lost 0 bases and J lost 4 bases. This CDR3 has 16 amino acids. CDR1 is SGHRS, CDR2 YFSETQ, per germline. As DNA, the CDR3 is TGCGCCAGCAGCTTGGCCGGGACTAGAAGGGGAGAGACCCAGTACTTC. It specifies CASSLAGTRRGETQYF.

The rearrangement uses TRBV4-3 and TRBJ2-2; 8 bases are a match to TRBD2. This CDR3 is built from 19 residues. In germline, CDR1 is LGHNA, CDR2 YSLEER. V shed 0 bases and J 0 bases; nucleotides not matched to a gene: 9. CDR3 DNA: TGCGCCAGCAGCCAAGACCCGAGCGGGGGATCCGCGAACACCGGGGAGCTGTTTTTT. Protein: CASSQDPSGGSANTGELFF.

This chain uses TRBV6-5 with TRBJ2-1; no firm D call. The CDR3 runs to 13 residues. Germline V CDR1 and CDR2: MNHEY, SVGAGI. V dropped 5 bases and J dropped 8 bases, with 13 bases sitting between them. The CDR3, as DNA: TGTGCCAGCAGTGCTGAGTCCGTCGATGAGCAGTTCTTC. Amino acid sequence: CASSAESVDEQFF.